The 16 T cell receptor beta chains listed next were all sequenced from one sample in a study of blood T cell repertoires in COVID-19. Profiled with immunoSEQ multiplex PCR; TCRdb holds only in-frame clones, not every one. The sample shows just under 150,000 clones, around four fifths of them seen only once. The sample comprised peripheral blood. The receptors shown here come from a human donor in a cohort sampled during active COVID-19.

V is TRBV4-1 and J is TRBJ2-1; D gene unclear. CDR1 is MGHRA, CDR2 YSYEKL, per germline. The V gene lost 1 base and the J gene lost 10 bases, with 11 bases spanning the gap. The CDR3 is 13 residues long. The DNA of the CDR3 is TGCGCCAGCAGCCAAGTATCCGGTCGCGAGCAGTTCTTC. Translation: CASSQVSGREQFF.

The chain couples TRBV4-2 to TRBJ2-2; TRBD2 agrees at 7 bases. Germline V gene sequence: CDR1 LGHNA, CDR2 YNFKEQ. Trimming removed 0 bases from V and 7 bases from J; junction bases left unmatched: 8. The CDR3 contains 16 residues. The CDR3 DNA sequence: TGTGCCAGCAGCCAAGATCAGGCTAGCGGAAACGGGGAGCTGTTTTTT. Its translation is CASSQDQASGNGELFF.

The gene calls are TRBV10-3 and TRBJ2-7; 10 bases are shared with TRBD2. Germline V CDR1 and CDR2: ENHRY, SYGVKD. The CDR3 is 16 residues long. The V segment lost 0 bases and the J segment 1 base; nucleotides outside the gene matches: 3. In nucleotides, the CDR3 is TGTGCCATCAGTGAGTCTGGTAGCGGGAGGTCCTACGAGCAGTACGTC. Translation: CAISESGSGRSYEQYV.

The J gene is TRBJ2-6, the V gene TRBV5-1; 7 bases agree with TRBD1. Trimming removed 1 base from V and 0 bases from J; junction bases left unmatched: 10. The CDR3 spans 19 residues. Germline V gene sequence: CDR1 SGHRS, CDR2 YFSETQ. The CDR3 region has the DNA TGCGCCAGCAGCTTGTCCCCCACAGGGGTGCACTCTGGGGCCAACGTCCTGACTTTC. Protein: CASSLSPTGVHSGANVLTF.

The chain recombines TRBV5-6 with TRBJ2-5, with 9 positions matching TRBD1. V gave up 3 bases and J gave up 4 bases; unmatched junction bases: 7. The CDR3 sequence is 15 residues long. Germline loops: CDR1 SGHDT, CDR2 YYEEEE. The CDR3 sequence is CASSSTYRGRETQYF. The CDR3 coding sequence is TGTGCCAGCAGCTCAACATACAGGGGGCGAGAGACCCAGTACTTC. Full variable domain (missing parts from reference TRBV5-6 and TRBJ2-5): DAGVTQSPTHLIKTRGQQVTLRCSPKSGHDTVSWYQQALGQGPQFIFQYYEEEERQRGNFPDRFSGHQFPNYSSELNVNALLLGDSALYLCASSSTYRGRETQYFGPGTRLLVL.

The J gene is TRBJ2-1, the V gene TRBV5-1; D perhaps matches TRBD2 (6 bases). In germline, CDR1 is SGHRS, CDR2 YFSETQ. V was trimmed by 0 bases and J by 10 bases, leaving 17 bases between them. The CDR3 loop spans 15 amino acids. The CDR3 loop is CASSLEWSSVGEQFF. In DNA form, the CDR3 reads TGCGCCAGCAGCTTGGAGTGGTCTAGCGTGGGGGAGCAGTTCTTC.

V is TRBV30 and J is TRBJ2-6, with D perhaps TRBD2 (7 bases). Per germline, CDR1 GTSNPN and CDR2 SVGIG (reference sequence). V lost 1 base, J lost 4 bases, and 17 bases lay in between. The CDR3 consists of 17 residues. In DNA, the CDR3 is TGTGCCTGGAGTGAGGGGGAGGGTGTGTTCGGGGCCAACGTCCTGACTTTC. Amino acids: CAWSEGEGVFGANVLTF. Together with reference TRBV30 and TRBJ2-6, the CDR3 gives the full variable domain: SQTIHQWPATLVQPVGSPLSLECTVEGTSNPNLYWYRQAAGRGLQLLFYSVGIGQISSEVPQNLSASRPQDRQFILSSKKLLLSDSGFYLCAWSEGEGVFGANVLTFGAGSRLTVL.

The chain links TRBV5-4 to TRBJ2-6, with a tentative D call TRBD1 (6 bases). Trimming left V 1 base short and J 1 base short, with 15 bases between. This CDR3 contains 18 residues. Per germline, CDR1 SGHNT and CDR2 YYREEE (reference sequence). The CDR3 sequence is CASSLNGGAWSGANVLTF. The CDR3 nucleotides are TGTGCCAGCAGCTTGAATGGGGGCGCATGGTCTGGGGCCAACGTCCTGACTTTC.

The chain recombines TRBV6-8 with TRBJ1-1; D perhaps matches TRBD1 (5 bases). The CDR3 is made up of 14 amino acids. The V gene lost 6 bases and the J gene lost 2 bases, with 13 bases spanning the gap. Germline V CDR1 and CDR2: MNHGY, SAAAGT. The CDR3 nucleotides read TGTGCCAGCAGGCGGCAGGGCCTCAACACTGAAGCTTTCTTT. Amino acid sequence: CASRRQGLNTEAFF.

V usage is TRBV3-1 (or the pseudogene TRBV3-2) and J usage is TRBJ2-5, with 7 bases fitting TRBD1. CDR3 length: 15 amino acids. In germline, CDR1 is LGHDT, CDR2 YNNKEL (reference sequence). The ends lost 3 bases at V and 2 bases at J; junction bases unmatched: 6. The CDR3 coding sequence is TGTGCCAGCAGCCAGGCTGACAGGGCGCAAGAGACCCAGTACTTC. Its protein is CASSQADRAQETQYF.

The V gene is TRBV2, the J gene TRBJ1-2; the match to TRBD1 covers 9 bases. V gave up 5 bases and J gave up 3 bases; unmatched junction bases: 4. This CDR3 has 14 amino acids. CDR1 SNHLY and CDR2 FYNNEI come from the germline V gene. The CDR3 bases are TGTGCCAGCAGTCAACAGGGGGCCGACTATGGCTACACCTTC. It specifies CASSQQGADYGYTF.

The rearrangement links TRBV18 to TRBJ1-4, with TRBD1 matching over 7 bases. V shed 6 bases and J 8 bases; nucleotides not matched to a gene: 15. The CDR3 is 16 residues long. Germline-derived CDR1 and CDR2 are KGHSH and LQKENI. The CDR3 nucleotides read TGTGCCAGCTCCACCTCTCGAGGGGGCGCCGGAGAAAAACTGTTTTTT. This encodes CASSTSRGGAGEKLFF.

This chain uses TRBV5-6 with TRBJ2-3, with 8 bases matching TRBD2. V shed 0 bases, J shed 1 base, and the junction held 4 bases outside the gene matches. There are 16 residues in the CDR3. The germline gives CDR1 SGHDT, CDR2 YYEEEE. DNA for the CDR3: TGTGCCAGCAGCTTGGGGGGTAGCGGGGGCACAGATACGCAGTATTTT. Translated, it gives CASSLGGSGGTDTQYF.

J is TRBJ2-3 and V is TRBV14, with D perhaps TRBD1 (5 bases). The CDR3 is 14 residues long. Trimming left V 3 bases short and J 10 bases short, with 17 bases between. Per germline, CDR1 SGHDN and CDR2 FVKESK. CDR3 sequence: CASSHWADREAQYF. The CDR3, as DNA: TGTGCCAGCAGCCATTGGGCCGACAGAGAGGCGCAGTATTTT.

In DNA form, the CDR3 reads TGTGCCAGCACCCAGGAGGGTGCGGGCTATGGCTACACCTTC. This translates into CASTQEGAGYGYTF. The V gene is TRBV9, the J gene TRBJ1-2, with unresolved D. The CDR3 runs to 14 residues. From germline, CDR1 is SGDLS and CDR2 YYNGEE. V lost 6 bases and J lost 4, with 16 bases in between.

CDR3 DNA: TGTGCCACCAGTGATGACAGGACAATTACCGGGGAGCTGTTTTTT. Protein: CATSDDRTITGELFF. The chain recombines TRBV24-1 with TRBJ2-2; D is perhaps TRBD1 (6 bases). In germline, CDR1 is KGHDR, CDR2 SFDVKD. This CDR3 has 15 residues. V was clipped by 3 bases and J by 5 bases, with 12 bases between them.